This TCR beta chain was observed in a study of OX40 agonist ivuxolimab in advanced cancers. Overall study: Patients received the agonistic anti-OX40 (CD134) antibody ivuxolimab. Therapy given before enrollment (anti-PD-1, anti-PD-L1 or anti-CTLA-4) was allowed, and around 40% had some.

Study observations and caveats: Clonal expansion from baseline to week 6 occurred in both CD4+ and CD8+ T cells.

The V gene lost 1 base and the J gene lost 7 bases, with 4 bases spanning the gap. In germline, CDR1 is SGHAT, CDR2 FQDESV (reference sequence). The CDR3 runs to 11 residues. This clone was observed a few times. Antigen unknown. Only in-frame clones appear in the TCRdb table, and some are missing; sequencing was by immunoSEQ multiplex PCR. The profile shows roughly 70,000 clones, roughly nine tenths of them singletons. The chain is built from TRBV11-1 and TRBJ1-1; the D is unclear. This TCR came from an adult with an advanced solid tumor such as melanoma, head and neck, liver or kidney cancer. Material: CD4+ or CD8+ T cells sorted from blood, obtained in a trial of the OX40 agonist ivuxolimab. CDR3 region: CASSLDSEAFF. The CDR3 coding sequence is TGTGCCAGCAGCTTAGACAGTGAAGCTTTCTTT. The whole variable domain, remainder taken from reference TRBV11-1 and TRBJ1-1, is EAEVAQSPRYKITEKSQAVAFWCDPISGHATLYWYRQILGQGPELLVQFQDESVVDDSQLPKDRFSAERLKGVDSTLKIQPAELGDSAMYLCASSLDSEAFFGQGTRLTVV.